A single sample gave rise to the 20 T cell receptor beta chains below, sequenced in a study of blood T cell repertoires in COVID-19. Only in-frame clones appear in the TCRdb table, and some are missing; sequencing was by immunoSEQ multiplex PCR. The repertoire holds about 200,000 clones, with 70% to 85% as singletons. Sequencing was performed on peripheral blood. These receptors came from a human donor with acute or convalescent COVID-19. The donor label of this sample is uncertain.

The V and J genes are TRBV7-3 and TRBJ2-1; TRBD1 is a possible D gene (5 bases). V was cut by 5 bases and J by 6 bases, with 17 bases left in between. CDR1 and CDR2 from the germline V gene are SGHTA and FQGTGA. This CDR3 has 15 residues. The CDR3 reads CASSQTAGWGNEQFF. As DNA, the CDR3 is TGTGCCAGCAGCCAAACTGCAGGGTGGGGCAATGAGCAGTTCTTC.

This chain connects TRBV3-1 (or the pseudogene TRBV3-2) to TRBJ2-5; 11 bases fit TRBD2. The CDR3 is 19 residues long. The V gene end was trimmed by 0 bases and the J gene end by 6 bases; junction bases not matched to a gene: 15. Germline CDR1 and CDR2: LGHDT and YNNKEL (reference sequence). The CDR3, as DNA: TGTGCCAGCAGCCAAGATCCCCCGAACCTAGCGGGAGGCTTGAAGACCCAGTACTTC. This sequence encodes CASSQDPPNLAGGLKTQYF.

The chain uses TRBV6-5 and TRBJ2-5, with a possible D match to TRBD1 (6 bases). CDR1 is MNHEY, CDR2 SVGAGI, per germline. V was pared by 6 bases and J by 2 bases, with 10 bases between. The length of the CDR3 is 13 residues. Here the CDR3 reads CASSPQGQETQYF. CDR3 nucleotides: TGTGCCAGCAGCCCACAGGGTCAAGAGACCCAGTACTTC.

The CDR3: CASSLGGRVDTGELFF. The DNA of the CDR3 is TGTGCCAGCAGCTTAGGGGGGCGCGTGGACACCGGGGAGCTGTTTTTT. The chain joins TRBV7-2 to TRBJ2-2, with D possibly being TRBD1 (6 bases). The CDR3 spans 16 residues. Germline lookup yields CDR1 SGHTA and CDR2 FQGNSA. V lost 1 base to trimming and J lost 3 bases, with 12 bases between them.

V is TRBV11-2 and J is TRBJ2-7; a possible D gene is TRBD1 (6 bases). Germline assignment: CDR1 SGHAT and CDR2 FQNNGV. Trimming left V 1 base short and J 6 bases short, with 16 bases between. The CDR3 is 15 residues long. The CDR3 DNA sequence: TGTGCCAGCAGCTTAGTACAGGGAAACCGTCTCGAGCAGTACTTC. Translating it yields CASSLVQGNRLEQYF.

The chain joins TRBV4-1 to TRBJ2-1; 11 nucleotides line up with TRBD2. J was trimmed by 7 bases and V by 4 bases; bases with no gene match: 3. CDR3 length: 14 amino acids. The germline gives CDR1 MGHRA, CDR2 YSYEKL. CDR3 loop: CASSRLAGINEQFF. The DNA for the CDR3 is TGCGCCAGCAGCCGACTAGCGGGAATTAATGAGCAGTTCTTC.

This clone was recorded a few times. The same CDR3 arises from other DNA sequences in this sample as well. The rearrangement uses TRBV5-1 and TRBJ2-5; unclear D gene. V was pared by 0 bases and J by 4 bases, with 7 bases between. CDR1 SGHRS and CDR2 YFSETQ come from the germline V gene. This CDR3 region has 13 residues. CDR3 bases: TGCGCCAGCAGCTTGGGGGCTGGAGAGACCCAGTACTTC. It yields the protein CASSLGAGETQYF.

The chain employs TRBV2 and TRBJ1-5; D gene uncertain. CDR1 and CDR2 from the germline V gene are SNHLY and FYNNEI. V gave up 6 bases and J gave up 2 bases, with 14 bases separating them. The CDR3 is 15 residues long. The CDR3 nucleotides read TGTGCCAGCAGGGGGAGGGAAGGAGGCAATCAGCCCCAGCATTTT. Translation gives CASRGREGGNQPQHF.

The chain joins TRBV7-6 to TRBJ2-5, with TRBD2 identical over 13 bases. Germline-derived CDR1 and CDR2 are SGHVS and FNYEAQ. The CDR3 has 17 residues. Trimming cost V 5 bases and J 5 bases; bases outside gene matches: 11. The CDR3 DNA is TGTGCCAGCAGCCTACATCTACTAGCGGGAGGGAGGGAGACCCAGTACTTC. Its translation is CASSLHLLAGGRETQYF.

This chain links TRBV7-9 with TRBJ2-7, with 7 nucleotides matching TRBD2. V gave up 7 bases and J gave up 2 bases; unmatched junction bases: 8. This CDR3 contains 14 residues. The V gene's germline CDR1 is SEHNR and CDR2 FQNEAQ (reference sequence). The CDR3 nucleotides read TGTGCCAGCACCCCACGAGCGGGACCCTACGAGCAGTACTTC. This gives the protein CASTPRAGPYEQYF.

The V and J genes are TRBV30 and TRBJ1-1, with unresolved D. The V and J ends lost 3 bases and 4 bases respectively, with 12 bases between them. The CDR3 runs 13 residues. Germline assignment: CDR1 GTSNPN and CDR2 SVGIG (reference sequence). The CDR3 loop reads CAWREGIITEAFF. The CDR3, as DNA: TGTGCCTGGAGGGAGGGAATTATCACTGAAGCTTTCTTT.

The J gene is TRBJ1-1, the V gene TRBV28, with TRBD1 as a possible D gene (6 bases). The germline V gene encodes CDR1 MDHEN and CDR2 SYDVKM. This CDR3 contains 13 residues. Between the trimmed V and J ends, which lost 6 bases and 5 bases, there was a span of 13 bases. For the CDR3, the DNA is TGTGCCAGCAGCAACAGGGTTAGGACTGAAGCTTTCTTT. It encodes CASSNRVRTEAFF.

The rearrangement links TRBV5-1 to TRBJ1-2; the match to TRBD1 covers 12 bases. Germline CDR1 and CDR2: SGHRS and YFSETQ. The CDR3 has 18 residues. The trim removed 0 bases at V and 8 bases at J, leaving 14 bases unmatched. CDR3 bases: TGCGCCAGCAGCTTGGGTCCCGGGACAGGGGGCGCAGGATACGGCTACACCTTC. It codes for CASSLGPGTGGAGYGYTF.

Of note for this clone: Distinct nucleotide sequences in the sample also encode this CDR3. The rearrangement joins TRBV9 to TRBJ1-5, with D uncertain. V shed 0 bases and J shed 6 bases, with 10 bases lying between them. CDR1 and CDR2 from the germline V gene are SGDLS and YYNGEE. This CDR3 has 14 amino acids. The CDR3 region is CASSVAGGGQPQHF. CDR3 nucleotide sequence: TGTGCCAGCAGCGTAGCCGGAGGAGGTCAGCCCCAGCATTTT.

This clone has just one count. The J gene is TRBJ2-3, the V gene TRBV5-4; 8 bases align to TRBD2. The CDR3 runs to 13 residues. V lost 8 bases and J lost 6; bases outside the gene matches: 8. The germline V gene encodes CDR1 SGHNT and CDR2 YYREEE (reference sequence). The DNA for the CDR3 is TGTGCCAGTACAACGGGAGGGGAGGATACGCAGTATTTT. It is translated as CASTTGGEDTQYF. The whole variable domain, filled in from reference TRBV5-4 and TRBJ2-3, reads ETGVTQSPTHLIKTRGQQVTLRCSSQSGHNTVSWYQQALGQGPQFIFQYYREEENGRGNFPPRFSGLQFPNYSSELNVNALELDDSALYLCASTTGGEDTQYFGPGTRLTVL.

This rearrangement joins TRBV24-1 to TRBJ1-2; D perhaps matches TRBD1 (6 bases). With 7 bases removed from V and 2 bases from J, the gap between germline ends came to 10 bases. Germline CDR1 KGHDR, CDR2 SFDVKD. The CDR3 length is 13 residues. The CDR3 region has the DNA TGTGCCACCAGCGGACAGTTAAACTATGGCTACACCTTC. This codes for CATSGQLNYGYTF.

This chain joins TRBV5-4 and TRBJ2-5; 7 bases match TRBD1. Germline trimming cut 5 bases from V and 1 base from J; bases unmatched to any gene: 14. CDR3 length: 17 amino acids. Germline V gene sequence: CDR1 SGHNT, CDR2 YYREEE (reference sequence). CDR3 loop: CASSPNRGPVGQETQYF. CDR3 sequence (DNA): TGTGCCAGCAGTCCAAACAGGGGCCCAGTCGGCCAAGAGACCCAGTACTTC.

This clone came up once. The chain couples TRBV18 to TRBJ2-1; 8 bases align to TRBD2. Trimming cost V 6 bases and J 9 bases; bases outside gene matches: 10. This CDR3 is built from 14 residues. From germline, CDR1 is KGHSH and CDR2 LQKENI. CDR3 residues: CASSPGTRDSEQFF. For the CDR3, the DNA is TGTGCCAGCTCCCCCGGGACTAGAGATAGTGAGCAGTTCTTC.

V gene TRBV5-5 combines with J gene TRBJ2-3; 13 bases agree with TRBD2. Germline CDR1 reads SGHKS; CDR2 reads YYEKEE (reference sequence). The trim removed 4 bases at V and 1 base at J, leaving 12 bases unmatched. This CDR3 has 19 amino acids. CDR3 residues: CASSQETSGRRLRTDTQYF. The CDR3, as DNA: TGTGCCAGCAGCCAAGAGACTAGCGGGAGGCGTTTACGCACAGATACGCAGTATTTT.

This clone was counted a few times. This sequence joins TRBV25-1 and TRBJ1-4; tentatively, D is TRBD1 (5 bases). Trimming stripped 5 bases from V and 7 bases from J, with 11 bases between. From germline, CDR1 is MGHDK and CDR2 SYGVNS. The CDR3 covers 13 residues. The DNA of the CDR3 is TGTGCCAGCAGTAGGTCAGGGATTGAAAAACTGTTTTTT. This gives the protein CASSRSGIEKLFF.